The 5 T cell receptor beta chains below come from one sample, sequenced in a study of cytomegalovirus exposure and HLA in healthy donors. 60 Vbeta and 13 Jbeta primers were used in PCR. Libraries were prepared by immunoSEQ multiplex PCR; TCRdb keeps only in-frame clonotypes and omits some of them. The table lists 250,000 to 350,000 clones, under 80% of them singletons. The source material was PBMCs. The receptors come from a female donor in good health and CMV-seronegative.

This clone has only one observation. The V call is TRBV30, the J call TRBJ2-5; 10 nucleotides align to TRBD2. V lost 4 bases to trimming and J lost 0 bases; unmatched junction nucleotides: 17. From germline, CDR1 is GTSNPN and CDR2 SVGIG (reference sequence). This CDR3 contains 19 residues. In nucleotides, the CDR3 is TGTGCCTGGAACCTGGGCGGGCTAGCGGGAGACAAAGACCAAGAGACCCAGTACTTC. Translated, it gives CAWNLGGLAGDKDQETQYF.

There are a few counts of this clone. The chain combines TRBV27 with TRBJ2-7; 9 nucleotides align to TRBD2. This CDR3 region has 13 residues. In germline, CDR1 is MNHEY, CDR2 SMNVEV (reference sequence). V trimming: 6 bases; J trimming: 4 bases; junction bases outside the gene matches: 4. The CDR3 DNA reads as TGTGCCAGCAGGCGGGGGGGCCGTTACGAGCAGTACTTC. This encodes CASRRGGRYEQYF.

The rearrangement joins TRBV10-1 to TRBJ2-2; 12 positions agree with TRBD2. The V gene's germline CDR1 is WNHNN and CDR2 SYGVQD (reference sequence). J lost 4 bases, V lost 3 bases, and 0 bases had no gene match. The CDR3 sequence is 15 residues long. CDR3 sequence: CASSELAGGTGELFF. DNA for the CDR3: TGCGCCAGCAGTGAACTAGCGGGAGGCACCGGGGAGCTGTTTTTT.

The genes are TRBV28 and TRBJ2-5; tentative D call: TRBD1 (5 bases). The CDR3 length is 10 residues. Germline V gives CDR1 MDHEN, CDR2 SYDVKM. V lost 8 bases, J lost 7 bases, and 8 bases lay in between. The CDR3 loop reads CASGAWTQYF. CDR3 sequence (DNA): TGTGCCAGCGGGGCTTGGACCCAGTACTTC.

The table lists this clone with a few counts. The CDR3 bases are TGCGCCAGCAGCCAGTATCAGGGGAGCAATCAGCCCCAGCATTTT. This gives the protein CASSQYQGSNQPQHF. The chain couples TRBV4-1 to TRBJ1-5, with D perhaps matching TRBD1 (6 bases). CDR3 length: 15 amino acids. Germline-derived CDR1 and CDR2 are MGHRA and YSYEKL. V was pared by 3 bases and J by 1 base, with 10 bases between.